The 17 T cell receptor beta chains listed next were all sequenced from one sample in a study of cytomegalovirus exposure and HLA in healthy donors (dated by TCRdb to the late 2010s). Library creation used the immunoSEQ multiplex PCR assay. A mixture of 60 forward primers for TCR Vbeta segments and 13 reverse primers for TCR Jbeta segments was used in the multiplex PCR. In TCRdb, the immuneACCESS table is reduced to in-frame sequences with V and J assigned. These tables do not hold every clone; where another copy was compared, an unresolved V gene accounts for under half, and the others remain unexplained. Recorded for this sample are 98,000 or so clones; about a tenth of them occurred a single time. Of the sample, roughly 5% falls within the top ten clones. The sequenced material came from PBMCs. Every receptor here comes from a man between 35 and 55 years old in good health and CMV-seropositive.

This clone was observed a handful of times. V and J are TRBV28 and TRBJ2-2; TRBD2 aligns across 11 bases. Germline CDR1 and CDR2: MDHEN and SYDVKM. V gave up 6 bases and J gave up 4 bases; unmatched junction bases: 10. There are 17 residues in the CDR3. DNA of the CDR3: TGTGCCAGCAGATCCACTAGCGGGAGTCGTGCCACCGGGGAGCTGTTTTTT. As protein: CASRSTSGSRATGELFF.

This clone was seen a few times. The genes are TRBV6-5 and TRBJ2-2, with a weak D call TRBD1 (6 bases). Germline lookup yields CDR1 MNHEY and CDR2 SVGAGI. The germline V and J ends were trimmed by 1 base and 1 base, with 7 bases remaining between them. There are 15 residues in the CDR3. CDR3 loop: CASSYWGQNTGELFF. CDR3 sequence (DNA): TGTGCCAGCAGTTACTGGGGACAGAACACCGGGGAGCTGTTTTTT.

Details on this clone: Compared with germline, one end of the junction differs, possibly owing to a read error. In nucleotides, the CDR3 is TGTGCCATCAGTGAGTCGGTATTCCCCAACAGCTTC. Amino acid sequence: CAISESVFPNSF. The chain is built from TRBV10-3 and TRBJ1-2; D uncertain. This CDR3 has 12 residues. Germline V gene lookup returns CDR1 ENHRY and CDR2 SYGVKD.

A few counts support this clone. The chain employs TRBV6-5 and TRBJ2-2; unclear D gene. The V end lost 2 bases, the J end lost 4 bases, and 5 bases lay between the germline ends. The CDR3 is 13 residues long. Germline V gene sequence: CDR1 MNHEY, CDR2 SVGAGI. The CDR3 DNA reads TGTGCCAGCAGTTACGGGCGCACCGGGGAGCTGTTTTTT. This sequence encodes CASSYGRTGELFF.

This chain links TRBV11-2 with TRBJ2-1; 7 bases line up with TRBD1. V dropped 2 bases and J dropped 7; count of bases not matched to a gene: 8. Germline V lookup: CDR1 SGHAT, CDR2 FQNNGV. The CDR3 totals 15 residues. The CDR3 DNA is TGTGCCAGCAGCTTACAAGGGGGCGAGTATAATGAGCAGTTCTTC. Protein product: CASSLQGGEYNEQFF.

The chain has TRBV4-1 and TRBJ1-6; 7 nucleotides match TRBD1. This CDR3 has 18 amino acids. V gave up 4 bases and J gave up 10 bases; unmatched junction bases: 19. The germline V gene has CDR1 MGHRA and CDR2 YSYEKL. The CDR3 DNA follows: TGCGCCAGCAGCCTCCTCGAACAGGGGCTTAGCTCAGGCTCACCCCTCCACTTT. It is translated as CASSLLEQGLSSGSPLHF.

Worth noting for this clone: At one of its ends the junction is not consistent with the germline gene, which may arise from a read error. The chain joins TRBV10-3 to TRBJ1-2; unclear D gene. This CDR3 has 13 amino acids. Per germline, CDR1 ENHRY and CDR2 SYGVKD. CDR3 protein: CAISESGDYGYTF. CDR3 DNA: TGTGCCATCAGTGAGTCGGGTGACTACGGCTACACCTTC.

This clone was recorded a few times. The chain combines TRBV6-4 with TRBJ2-1; weak D call: TRBD2 (5 bases). V dropped 6 bases and J dropped 8 bases, with 14 bases sitting between them. This CDR3 comprises 13 residues. Germline V lookup: CDR1 MRHNA, CDR2 SNTAGT. This CDR3 reads CASSRDLMDEQFF. The CDR3 region has the DNA TGTGCCAGCAGCCGGGATTTGATGGATGAGCAGTTCTTC.

Concerning this clone: The missing conserved phenylalanine or tryptophan at the end of this CDR3 makes a read error likely. Here the CDR3 DNA reads TGCGCCAGCCAACGGGACAACTCCTACGAGCAGTACCTC. As protein: CASQRDNSYEQYL. This sequence joins TRBV10-1 and TRBJ2-7; a possible D gene is TRBD1 (6 bases). Germline loops: CDR1 WNHNN, CDR2 SYGVQD (reference sequence). V gave up 8 bases and J gave up 0 bases, with 11 bases separating them. The CDR3 consists of 13 residues.

In this sample, this clone turned up a few times. This chain uses TRBV7-2 with TRBJ2-7; 9 nucleotides align to TRBD1. The CDR3 totals 13 residues. The germline gives CDR1 SGHTA, CDR2 FQGNSA. Trimming removed 5 bases from V and 3 bases from J; junction bases left unmatched: 2. CDR3 amino acids: CASSRDRDYEQYF. The CDR3 DNA follows: TGTGCCAGCAGCCGGGACAGGGACTACGAGCAGTACTTC.

This clone was detected a few times. The J gene is TRBJ2-1, the V gene TRBV25-1; 7 bases agree with TRBD1. The V gene's germline CDR1 is MGHDK and CDR2 SYGVNS. J lost 6 bases, V lost 3 bases, and 8 bases had no gene match. This CDR3 spans 15 amino acids. CDR3 DNA sequence: TGTGCCAGCAGTGACGACAGGGTCTTTAGCAATGAGCAGTTCTTC. This translates into CASSDDRVFSNEQFF.

This chain joins TRBV5-6 and TRBJ2-5; 7 positions match TRBD2. CDR3 length: 13 amino acids. V trimming: 2 bases; J trimming: 5 bases; junction bases outside the gene matches: 3. CDR1 is SGHDT and CDR2 is YYEEEE in the germline V gene. In nucleotides, the CDR3 is TGTGCCAGCAGCTTAAGGGGAGGGGAGACCCAGTACTTC. It is translated as CASSLRGGETQYF.

Remarks on this clone: Other DNA sequences of this sample code for an identical CDR3. The chain combines TRBV9 with TRBJ2-1; 9 nucleotides align to TRBD2. The germline gives CDR1 SGDLS, CDR2 YYNGEE. The CDR3 totals 14 residues. With 3 bases clipped from V and 4 bases from J, the junction kept 2 bases outside the gene matches. The chain's CDR3 is CASSAGLAYNEQFF. CDR3 sequence (DNA): TGTGCCAGCAGCGCGGGACTAGCTTACAATGAGCAGTTCTTC.

This clone was recorded a few times. The chain links TRBV19 to TRBJ1-2; tentatively, D is TRBD1 (6 bases). This CDR3 has 13 amino acids. Trimming stripped 10 bases from V and 4 bases from J, with 16 bases between. CDR1 is LNHDA and CDR2 is SQIVND in the germline V gene (reference sequence). The CDR3 loop reads CATSAGVGYGYTF. CDR3 in DNA: TGTGCCACCTCAGCAGGGGTTGGCTATGGCTACACCTTC.

This clone was detected a few times. The rearrangement joins TRBV28 to TRBJ2-1; 8 bases line up with TRBD2. With V trimmed by 5 bases and J by 15 bases, 12 bases remained unmatched. CDR3 length: 13 amino acids. Per germline, CDR1 MDHEN and CDR2 SYDVKM. For the CDR3, the DNA is TGTGCCAGCAGTCTGTCTAAAGCGGGAGCCACGTTCTTC. Translation gives CASSLSKAGATFF.

This clone was observed a handful of times. The rearrangement uses TRBV4-2 and TRBJ1-4, with TRBD1 identical over 9 bases. The J segment lost 8 bases and the V segment lost 4 bases, leaving 5 bases of the junction unmatched. Germline V gives CDR1 LGHNA, CDR2 YNFKEQ. CDR3 length: 14 residues. This CDR3 is CASSLGQGGEKLFF. CDR3 nucleotide sequence: TGTGCCAGCAGCCTGGGACAGGGTGGGGAAAAACTGTTTTTT.

This clone was recorded a few times. The rearrangement links TRBV11-2 to TRBJ2-1, with D possibly TRBD1 on 7 matching bases. V lost 1 base and J 8 bases, leaving 18 bases between the germline ends. Germline V lookup: CDR1 SGHAT, CDR2 FQNNGV. This CDR3 has 16 residues. The CDR3 sequence is CASSLVRQGGIDEQFF. The CDR3 region has the DNA TGTGCCAGCAGCTTAGTCCGACAGGGAGGAATCGATGAGCAGTTCTTC.